Listed here is a single TCR beta chain. The data are from a study of blood T cell repertoires in COVID-19. Across the study: The United States, Italy and Spain provided the acute and convalescent COVID-19 samples. PBMCs, B-cell-depleted T cells, or T cells were the source of the cDNA or gDNA that made up the material.

Germline loops: CDR1 KGHDR, CDR2 SFDVKD. The CDR3 has 13 amino acids. With 2 bases removed from V and 2 bases from J, the gap between germline ends came to 5 bases. TCRdb's copy holds only in-frame clones and misses some; the assay was immunoSEQ multiplex PCR. The table has around 240,000 clones, 91% seen once. Sequenced input: PBMCs or T cells enriched from blood (not recorded which). The clonotype was recovered from a human donor in a cohort exposed to, infected with or recovered from COVID-19 (not recorded which). The donor label of this sample is uncertain. The V call is TRBV24-1, the J call TRBJ1-2; D remains ambiguous. CDR3 region: CATSDWLNYGYTF. In DNA form, the CDR3 reads TGTGCCACCAGTGATTGGCTCAACTATGGCTACACCTTC.